A selection of T cell receptor beta chains follows, all from one sample in a study of blood T cell repertoires in COVID-19. Repertoires were generated with immunoSEQ multiplex PCR, while TCRdb's copy carries only in-frame clones and drops some. The sample lists about 140,000 clones, roughly 84% occurring once. Source material: peripheral blood. These receptors were taken from a man between 25 and 39 years old with COVID-19, enrolled during active disease. CDR3s include the opening cysteine and the closing phenylalanine or tryptophan. D genes are given only for firm matches. The listing skips clone size in some rows; elsewhere it reads once, few, many or a size class.

cdr3_nt cdr3_aa j_call v_call clone_size d_call
TGTGCCAGCAGTCGCCAGGTAGTCGGGGAGCTGTTTTTT CASSRQVVGELFF TRBJ2-2 TRBV27 - -
TGCGCCAGCAGTCGGGGGGAGGCCAAGCAGTTCTTC CASSRGEAKQFF TRBJ2-1 TRBV23-1 - -
TGTGCCGTTCGCGACCCCGCGGGACGTTCGAATTTT CAVRDPAGRSNF TRBJ2-3 TRBV28 - -
TGTGCCAGCAGTCCGAACCCTAGGAAAGCGGACGAGCAGTACTTC CASSPNPRKADEQYF TRBJ2-7 TRBV6-5 - -
TGTGCCAGCATTAGGCGCTCGGGGGGAAATGGCTACACCTTC CASIRRSGGNGYTF TRBJ1-2 TRBV28 - -
TGTGCCAGCAGCTTACTCGGTAGCAATCAGCCCCAGCATTTT CASSLLGSNQPQHF TRBJ1-5 TRBV7-9 - -
TGCGCCAGCAGCCCTGGGGACAGGGGGAGTACTGAAGCTTTCTTT CASSPGDRGSTEAFF TRBJ1-1 TRBV5-1 - TRBD1
TGTGCCAGCAGTGACATAGGGCAGGGCCAAGGAGGCTACACCTTC CASSDIGQGQGGYTF TRBJ1-2 TRBV6-4 - -
TGTGCCAGCAGCCTCGGGACAGCCGAGCAGTACTTC CASSLGTAEQYF TRBJ2-7 TRBV3-1/TRBV3-2 - TRBD1
TGTGCCAGCAGTTTCGGGTCAGGGGCCGGGGAGCTGTTTTTT CASSFGSGAGELFF TRBJ2-2 TRBV27 - -
TGTGCCAGTAGTATTGCCAGGTCCGACGAGCAGTACTTC CASSIARSDEQYF TRBJ2-7 TRBV19 - -
TGTGCCAGCAGCCCCCAGATGTCCACCAACACTGAAGCTTTCTTT CASSPQMSTNTEAFF TRBJ1-1 TRBV5-6 - -
TGTGCCTGGAGAGCTTTGGGAGCGGGAGAGGGAGATACGCAGTATTTT CAWRALGAGEGDTQYF TRBJ2-3 TRBV30 - TRBD2
TGTGCCAGCAGTGAAAGGGCGGGAGGGAAAAACAATGAGCAGTTCTTC CASSERAGGKNNEQFF TRBJ2-1 TRBV2 - TRBD2
TGTGCCATCAGTGAGTCGGAGAGGGCCACTGAAGCTTTCTTT CAISESERATEAFF TRBJ1-1 TRBV10-3 - -
TGCAGCGTTGTAGTCCGCAGGGTTTGGTCCTCCTATAATTCACCCCTCCACTTT CSVVVRRVWSSYNSPLHF TRBJ1-6 TRBV29-1 once -
TGTGCCAGCAGTCCCCGTCATGAAAAACTGTTTTTT CASSPRHEKLFF TRBJ1-4 TRBV28 - -
TGTGCCAGCAGCTCGGGTCGGTACAATGAGCAGTTCTTC CASSSGRYNEQFF TRBJ2-1 TRBV7-9 - -
TGTGCCTGGTGTCTAGGAGCGGGCTACGAGCAGTACTTC CAWCLGAGYEQYF TRBJ2-7 TRBV30 - -
TGTGCCAGCCTCGTAGAGAGCAATCAGCCCCAGCATTTT CASLVESNQPQHF TRBJ1-5 TRBV6-5 - -
TGTGCCAGCAGTAGACAGGGAAACACTGAAGCTTTCTTT CASSRQGNTEAFF TRBJ1-1 TRBV27 - TRBD1
TGTGCCAGCAGTGGGGGACAGGGGGTATCACCCCTCCACTTT CASSGGQGVSPLHF TRBJ1-6 TRBV2 - TRBD1
TGTGCCAGCAGCTTAGATTCCACTAGCGGGGCATACAATGAGCAGTTCTTC CASSLDSTSGAYNEQFF TRBJ2-1 TRBV7-9 - TRBD2
TGTGCCAGCTCACCATACAGGGCCACTACAGATACGCAGTATTTT CASSPYRATTDTQYF TRBJ2-3 TRBV18 few -
TGCAGTGCTAGTGACGAGTCCTCCTACGAGCAGTACTTC CSASDESSYEQYF TRBJ2-7 TRBV20-1 - -
TGTGCCAGCAGCCCCGCCACAGTTATGAACACTGAAGCTTTCTTT CASSPATVMNTEAFF TRBJ1-1 TRBV3-1/TRBV3-2 - -
TGCGCCAGCCGTGGGGGTAGCACCGGGGATGAGCAGTTCTTC CASRGGSTGDEQFF TRBJ2-1 TRBV10-1 - -
TGTGCCAGCAGCTCAAGCGAGAATCAGCCCCAGCATTTT CASSSSENQPQHF TRBJ1-5 TRBV7-8 - -
TGTGCCAGCAGCCAACCCGGACTAGCGGGAGGCGGAGAGACCCAGTACTTC CASSQPGLAGGGETQYF TRBJ2-5 TRBV3-1/TRBV3-2 - TRBD2
TGTGCCAGCAGCTTTTATAGGGGTACGGGACTAGCTTCCAATGAGCAGTTCTTC CASSFYRGTGLASNEQFF TRBJ2-1 TRBV13 - TRBD2
TGCGCCAGCAGCCCCGGCGGGGCAGTCTCCTACGAGCAGTACTTC CASSPGGAVSYEQYF TRBJ2-7 TRBV4-1 - -
TGTGCCAGCAGCTTAGAGATGGCGGGCAATCAGCCCCAGCATTTT CASSLEMAGNQPQHF TRBJ1-5 TRBV7-2 - -
TGTGCCAGCTCACCTGGCGGGGTAAATGAGCAGTTCTTC CASSPGGVNEQFF TRBJ2-1 TRBV18 - -